This T cell receptor (beta chain) was sequenced in a study of T cell repertoires in cytomegalovirus infection. Study at large: Public TCR beta signatures marked donors with CMV infection and the matching HLA.

The sample holds a few counts of this clonotype. As yet, its antigen is unknown. V was trimmed by 4 bases and J by 1 base, leaving 10 bases between them. This CDR3 has 15 residues. Germline loops: CDR1 MGHRA, CDR2 YSYEKL. One entry per CDR3 protein results from TCRdb running MiXCR on the reads. The table includes approximately 630,000 distinct CDR3 sequences, 24% detected once. Study observations and caveats: Identification of carriers of CMV plus the relevant HLA was achieved through cumulative public TCR beta family frequency. CMV-specific HLA-C-restricted TCR beta clonotypes dominated the ex vivo response.

The receptor's source is a human donor in good health (CMV status not recorded). Some clones in this sample may be carry-over from other donors' samples. What was sequenced was CD8+ T cells from PBMCs. The V call is TRBV4-1, the J call TRBJ2-2, with D possibly matching TRBD1 (5 bases). The DNA for the CDR3 is TGCGCCAGCAGCCTGGGGCATTTGAACACCGGGGAGCTGTTTTTT. Translated, it gives CASSLGHLNTGELFF.